This T cell receptor beta chain stems from a study of cytomegalovirus exposure and HLA in healthy donors. Researchers ran the PCR with 60 Vbeta and 13 Jbeta primers. Authors' methods: In a later analysis, some 80 million unique TCR beta chains included roughly 11 million shared by two or more donors. Some clones are missing from TCRdb's copy, which holds only in-frame ones; the method was immunoSEQ multiplex PCR. V, J and clone size are taken as reported in that table, and D and trimming were inferred from the DNA itself. Among about 150,000 clones listed, roughly a tenth were seen once. CDR3 length equals 15 residues. This clone was seen only a few times. What it recognizes is unknown. Broader study findings: There were some V segments, including TRBV6-2 and TRBV6-3, excluded as indistinguishable. In a later analysis, at a false discovery rate of 0.05, approximately 16,000 TCR beta sequences matched HLA alleles.

This TCR was sampled from a male donor in good health and CMV-seronegative. The sequenced sample was PBMCs. The rearrangement links TRBV21-1 to TRBJ1-5; the DNA was not used to check the table's D call, TRBD1. TRBV21-1 is described as a pseudogene. CDR3 sequence: CASSRNGTGHQPQHF. The CDR3, as DNA: TGTGCCAGCAGCAGAAACGGGACAGGCCATCAGCCCCAGCATTTT.